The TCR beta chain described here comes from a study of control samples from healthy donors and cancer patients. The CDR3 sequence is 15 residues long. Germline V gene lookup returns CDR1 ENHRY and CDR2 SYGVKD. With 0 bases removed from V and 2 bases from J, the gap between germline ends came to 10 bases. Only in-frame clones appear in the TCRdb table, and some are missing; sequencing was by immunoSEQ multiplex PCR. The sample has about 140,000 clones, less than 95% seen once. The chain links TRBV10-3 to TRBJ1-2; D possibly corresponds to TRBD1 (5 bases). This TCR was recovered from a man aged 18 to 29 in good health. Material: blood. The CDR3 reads CAISESGAPNYGYTF. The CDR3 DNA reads TGTGCCATCAGTGAGTCCGGGGCACCAAACTATGGCTACACCTTC.